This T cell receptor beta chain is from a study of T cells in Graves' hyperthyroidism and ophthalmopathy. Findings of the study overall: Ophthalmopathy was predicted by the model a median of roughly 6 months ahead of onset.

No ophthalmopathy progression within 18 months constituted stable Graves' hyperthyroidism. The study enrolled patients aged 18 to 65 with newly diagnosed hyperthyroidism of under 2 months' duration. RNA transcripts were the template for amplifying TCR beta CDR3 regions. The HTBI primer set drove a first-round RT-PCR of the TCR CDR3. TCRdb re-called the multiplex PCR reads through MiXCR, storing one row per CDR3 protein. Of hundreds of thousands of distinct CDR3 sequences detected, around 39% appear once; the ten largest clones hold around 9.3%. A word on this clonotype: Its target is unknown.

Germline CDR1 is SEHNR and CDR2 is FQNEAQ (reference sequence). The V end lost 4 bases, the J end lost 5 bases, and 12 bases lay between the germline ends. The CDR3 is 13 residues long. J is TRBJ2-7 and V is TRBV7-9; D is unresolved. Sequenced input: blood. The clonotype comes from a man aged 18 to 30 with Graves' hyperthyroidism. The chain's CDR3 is CASSWRSGNEQYF. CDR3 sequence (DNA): TGTGCCAGCAGCTGGAGAAGTGGGAACGAGCAGTACTTC.